Described below is a single TCR beta chain sequence and its context. The source of the sample is a study of post-analysis software for immune sequencing data. Unique molecular identifiers were carried by the TCR beta cDNA libraries. Using its own MiXCR run on the PCR reads, TCRdb lists one record per CDR3 protein. The sample gives about 430,000 distinct CDR3 sequences, approximately 39% of which show up once; roughly 8.2% is in the top ten. The sequencing sample was made of blood. This TCR was recovered from a girl aged 2-10 years with multiple sclerosis.

CDR3 in DNA: TGTGCCAGCAGAATTGACAACCTGAGCTCCTATAATTCACCCCTCCACTTT. This translates into CASRIDNLSSYNSPLHF. The rearrangement uses TRBV28 and TRBJ1-6; D call uncertain. Between the trimmed V and J ends, which lost 6 bases and 0 bases, there was a span of 15 bases. Germline loops: CDR1 MDHEN, CDR2 SYDVKM. This CDR3 spans 17 amino acids.